Presented here are 23 T cell receptor beta chains from one specimen sequenced in a study of T cell repertoires in cytomegalovirus infection. No cognate antigen is known for these TCRs. TCRdb recomputed calls from the reads with MiXCR, one row per CDR3 protein. Of 550,000 to 700,000 distinct CDR3 sequences in the sample, 40% were seen once. Here the sequenced sample was cultured PBMCs, taken from culture after CMV antigen stimulation. These receptors were collected from a human donor in good health (CMV status not recorded). Some clones in this sample may be carry-over from other donors' samples.

The chain is built from TRBV6-2 or TRBV6-3 and TRBJ2-7, with TRBD1 as a possible D gene (6 bases). The CDR3 has 13 residues. V lost 7 bases and J lost 3, with 13 bases in between. CDR1 is MNHEY and CDR2 is SVGEGT in the germline V gene. The DNA for the CDR3 is TGTGCCAGCACTAGGGGGTTGATCTACGAGCAGTACTTC. Encoded protein: CASTRGLIYEQYF.

The V call is TRBV6-1, the J call TRBJ1-1; D gene unclear. The CDR3 extends over 18 amino acids. V lost 5 bases to trimming and J lost 0 bases, with 22 bases between them. Germline V gives CDR1 MNHNS, CDR2 SASEGT. DNA of the CDR3: TGTGCCAGCAGTCGAAGGACCCGTCAAGGCCACATGAACACTGAAGCTTTCTTT. This sequence encodes CASSRRTRQGHMNTEAFF.

The gene calls are TRBV5-4 and TRBJ2-7; TRBD1 agrees at 7 bases. This CDR3 spans 14 amino acids. The germline V gene encodes CDR1 SGHNT and CDR2 YYREEE (reference sequence). The CDR3 sequence is CAFTYWDSNYEQYF. The CDR3 DNA follows: TGTGCTTTCACCTACTGGGACAGCAATTACGAGCAGTACTTC.

This clonotype was detected a few times. The chain uses TRBV11-2 and TRBJ2-4; D is perhaps TRBD2 (5 bases). Germline CDR1 SGHAT, CDR2 FQNNGV. Trimming shortened V by 1 base and J by 8 bases, and 9 bases separated the two germline ends. The CDR3 has 13 amino acids. CDR3 DNA sequence: TGTGCCAGCAGCTTAGCCCCGGAGGACATTCAGTACTTC. Translated: CASSLAPEDIQYF.

This clonotype was counted a few times. The J gene is TRBJ2-3, the V gene TRBV7-2, with D possibly called TRBD1 or TRBD2 (6 bases each). Trimming shortened V by 0 bases and J by 6 bases, and 10 bases separated the two germline ends. CDR1 and CDR2 from the germline V gene are SGHTA and FQGNSA. The CDR3 spans 14 residues. CDR3 coding DNA: TGTGCCAGCAGCTTAGCGGGGGGCATGGATACGCAGTATTTT. It is translated as CASSLAGGMDTQYF. The full variable domain, rest sourced from reference TRBV7-2 and TRBJ2-3, is GAGVSQSPSNKVTEKGKDVELRCDPISGHTALYWYRQSLGQGLEFLIYFQGNSAPDKSGLPSDRFSAERTGGSVSTLTIQRTQQEDSAVYLCASSLAGGMDTQYFGPGTRLTVL.

Comment on this clonotype: The CDR3 carries no conserved terminal phenylalanine or tryptophan, so it likely arises from a read error. The chain carries TRBV7-8 and TRBJ2-1, with 10 bases that match TRBD2. The CDR3 is 15 residues long. V shed 2 bases and J 8 bases; nucleotides not matched to a gene: 6. Germline CDR1 is SGHVS and CDR2 is FQNEAQ. DNA for the CDR3: TGTGCCAGCAGCTTAAGAGCGGGGGGGAGGGATGAGCAGTTCTTA. Its protein product is CASSLRAGGRDEQFL.

This clonotype was observed many times. The chain uses TRBV7-2 and TRBJ1-5; the D is unclear. The V end was cut by 1 base, the J end by 7 bases, with 8 bases between. This CDR3 is built from 13 residues. Germline assignment: CDR1 SGHTA and CDR2 FQGNSA. The CDR3: CASSLVREQPQHF. The CDR3 DNA reads as TGTGCCAGCAGCTTAGTAAGGGAACAGCCCCAGCATTTT.

A word on this clonotype: Mismatch with germline at one junction end may stem from a read error. The V gene is TRBV7-2, the J gene TRBJ1-1; 8 positions agree with TRBD1. The CDR3 totals 13 residues. Germline CDR1 SGHTA, CDR2 FQGNSA. In nucleotides, the CDR3 is TGTGCCAGCGGCTTCGTGACAGGGGACGGAGCTTTCTTT. As protein: CASGFVTGDGAFF.

This chain links TRBV9 with TRBJ2-7, with unresolved D. CDR1 is SGDLS, CDR2 YYNGEE, per germline. V lost 0 bases and J 6 bases, leaving 10 bases between the germline ends. There are 13 residues in the CDR3. The CDR3 sequence: CASSVATSSEQYF. Written as DNA, the CDR3 is TGTGCCAGCAGCGTAGCTACGAGCTCCGAGCAGTACTTC.

The V gene is TRBV20-1, the J gene TRBJ2-7; D remains ambiguous. Trimming stripped 3 bases from V and 3 bases from J, with 6 bases between. This CDR3 has 11 residues. The germline gives CDR1 DFQATT, CDR2 SNEGSKA (reference sequence). CDR3: CSASVGYEQYF. The DNA for the CDR3 is TGCAGTGCTAGTGTCGGCTACGAGCAGTACTTC.

This clonotype was picked up a small number of times. The chain recombines TRBV12-3 or TRBV12-4 with TRBJ2-4, with D perhaps TRBD2 (7 bases). CDR3 length: 14 residues. Trimming left V 3 bases short and J 6 bases short, with 12 bases between. CDR3 in amino acids: CASSFRGGGNIQYF. CDR3 in DNA: TGTGCCAGCAGTTTTCGGGGAGGGGGAAACATTCAGTACTTC.

The CDR3 region is CASSTAQGRLTGANVLTF. The DNA of the CDR3 is TGTGCCAGCAGCACCGCACAGGGACGGCTAACTGGGGCCAACGTCCTGACTTTC. The V call is TRBV5-3, the J call TRBJ2-6; maybe TRBD1 (6 bases). TRBV5-3 is identified as an open reading frame with a role that is uncertain. Trimming pared 8 bases from V and 2 bases from J, leaving 23 bases between. The CDR3 runs to 18 residues.

The rearrangement links TRBV10-2 to TRBJ1-3; TRBD1 aligns across 7 bases. V shed 6 bases and J 5 bases; nucleotides not matched to a gene: 10. CDR1 and CDR2 (germline): WSHSY, SAAADI. This CDR3 is built from 15 residues. The CDR3 spells CASRGPGQSRNTIYF. In nucleotides, the CDR3 is TGCGCCAGCAGGGGACCGGGACAGAGCAGAAACACCATATATTTT.

This clonotype was seen a handful of times. The rearrangement joins TRBV24-1 to TRBJ2-3, with D maybe TRBD1 (6 bases). The CDR3 runs to 15 residues. Germline V lookup: CDR1 KGHDR, CDR2 SFDVKD. Trimming cost V 1 base and J 0 bases, with 7 bases left between them. The CDR3 DNA follows: TGTGCCACCAGTGATTTCACAGGGAGCACAGATACGCAGTATTTT. It specifies CATSDFTGSTDTQYF.

The V gene is TRBV4-1, the J gene TRBJ1-2, with D maybe TRBD1 (5 bases). Germline V gene lookup returns CDR1 MGHRA and CDR2 YSYEKL. The V end was cut by 0 bases, the J end by 5 bases, with 7 bases between. This CDR3 is 13 amino acids long. The CDR3, as DNA: TGCGCCAGCAGCCAAGACGGGACGTATGGCTACACCTTC. Protein product: CASSQDGTYGYTF.

The CDR3 nucleotides read TGTGCCAGCAGCTTCATGACAGGGGGTGATTCACCCCTCCACTTT. It is translated as CASSFMTGGDSPLHF. The chain has TRBV11-2 and TRBJ1-6; 9 bases align to TRBD1. This CDR3 region has 15 residues. Trimming removed 3 bases from V and 8 bases from J; junction bases left unmatched: 5. Germline V lookup: CDR1 SGHAT, CDR2 FQNNGV. Complete variable domain (other parts from reference TRBV11-2 and TRBJ1-6): EAGVAQSPRYKIIEKRQSVAFWCNPISGHATLYWYQQILGQGPKLLIQFQNNGVVDDSQLPKDRFSAERLKGVDSTLKIQPAKLEDSAVYLCASSFMTGGDSPLHFGNGTRLTVT.

This clonotype occurred a few times. V usage is TRBV7-8 and J usage is TRBJ2-3; 7 nucleotides align to TRBD2. CDR3 length: 17 amino acids. Germline V gene data show CDR1 as SGHVS and CDR2 as FQNEAQ. Trimming cost V 4 bases and J 2 bases; bases outside gene matches: 12. The CDR3 region is CASSSPGPREDTDTQYF. The CDR3 nucleotides are TGTGCCAGCAGCTCCCCGGGTCCCCGGGAGGACACAGATACGCAGTATTTT.

The chain links TRBV12-3 or TRBV12-4 to TRBJ2-1; D might be TRBD2 (6 bases). Trimming left V 4 bases short and J 0 bases short, with 16 bases between. CDR3 length: 17 residues. In DNA, the CDR3 is TGTGCCAGCAGTTCTGGTTTGGCGGGGTTCTCCTACAATGAGCAGTTCTTC. It translates to CASSSGLAGFSYNEQFF.

There are a few counts of this clonotype. The V call is TRBV7-8, the J call TRBJ1-1; D unresolved. Germline V lookup: CDR1 SGHVS, CDR2 FQNEAQ. The CDR3 runs to 14 residues. V lost 1 base and J lost 7, with 13 bases in between. The DNA of the CDR3 is TGTGCCAGCAGCTTAGTTATGAGTGGTCTTGAAGCTTTCTTT. This codes for CASSLVMSGLEAFF.

The rearrangement links TRBV7-2 to TRBJ1-1; D not resolved. V lost 5 bases, J lost 3 bases, and 16 bases lay in between. The CDR3 covers 15 residues. Germline V gene data show CDR1 as SGHTA and CDR2 as FQGNSA. The CDR3 loop is CASSPTPNRYTEAFF. The CDR3 DNA reads TGTGCCAGCAGCCCGACTCCGAACAGATACACTGAAGCTTTCTTT.

V and J are TRBV12-3 or TRBV12-4 and TRBJ2-5; D unclear. The CDR3 consists of 11 residues. The V end lost 7 bases, the J end lost 5 bases, and 8 bases lay between the germline ends. For the CDR3, the DNA is TGTGCCAGCACCCAAAAGGAGACCCAGTACTTC. Its translation: CASTQKETQYF.

The chain recombines TRBV12-3 or TRBV12-4 with TRBJ1-5; a possible D gene is TRBD1 (6 bases). V was clipped by 5 bases and J by 0 bases, with 14 bases between them. This CDR3 contains 16 residues. The DNA for the CDR3 is TGTGCCAGCAGTGAAGGGGGGGCATATAGCAATCAGCCCCAGCATTTT. Translated, it gives CASSEGGAYSNQPQHF.

The V gene is TRBV4-1, the J gene TRBJ2-7; 7 nucleotides align to TRBD1. The junction had 8 bases not matched to a gene; V was cut back by 3 bases and J by 0 bases. The CDR3 extends over 16 amino acids. The germline gives CDR1 MGHRA, CDR2 YSYEKL. CDR3 bases: TGCGCCAGCAGCCACCCAACACGGGACAGCTCCTACGAGCAGTACTTC. It yields the protein CASSHPTRDSSYEQYF.